This TCR beta chain emerged from a study of cytomegalovirus exposure and HLA in healthy donors (dated by TCRdb to 2016 to 2017). Regarding the complete study: In an earlier analysis of 587 of the donors, under 300 Gb of sequence data and 120 million or so unique TCR beta sequences from 180 million or so T cells were reported. A separate validation cohort of approximately 130 different subjects was used in addition to the approximately 640-subject first cohort. Both class I and class II loci were covered by HLA typing, at four-digit resolution. The later analysis used no new phenotypic data to find candidate immune exposures, relying instead on TCR beta sequences and their occurrence across donors. The study profiled the T cell repertoires of approximately 700 subjects by immunosequencing and related them to cytomegalovirus serostatus. An earlier analysis of 587 of the donors used high-throughput TCR beta sequencing to judge whether each TCR beta V gene segment behaved as functional or pseudogenic. The study was designed to test whether signatures of past pathogen exposure could be identified by cataloging public T cell receptors. Typing coverage varied by locus: 629-630 donors for A, B, C, DRB1 and DQB1; about 520 for DQA1; over 600 for DPA1; roughly 450 for DPB1. Across 398 genotyped donors of the cohort, an average of about 220,000 unique TCR beta nucleotide sequences per donor were sequenced, and around 20% of those sequences were non-productive. Of the roughly 400 genotyped donors, over 80% were placed in the genetic ancestry cluster associated with self-reported Caucasian donors. The study combined high-throughput TCR immunosequencing, statistical association of individual TCRs with disease status, and machine learning to predict cytomegalovirus infection status. Donor age, sex, ethnicity and CMV serostatus were compiled together with the repertoire data. A later analysis re-analyzed previously published TCR beta repertoires from 550 to 700 donors and added high-resolution HLA genotyping to study TCR occurrence patterns. All discovery cohort repertoires had been generated on a single sequencing platform. About 300 gigabases of sequencing data and 75 million to 85 million unique TCR sequences made up an early release that covered around 640 HLA-typed donors. A later genetic analysis used genome-wide SNP genotypes for about three fifths of the 666 donors, treating that subset as a discovery cohort. Because of strong linkage in the cohort, roughly five DR-DQ haplotypes were treated as single units for association and clustering. What the work shows at the level of the full study, not this receptor alone: Most TCR sequences were seen in very few donors, while some public TCRs were found in many individuals. Roughly uniform sequencing depth across donors was assumed in presence/absence analyses, although this assumption may not hold. In a later analysis, HLA-associated TCR beta chains were found to be more clonally expanded and to have lower generation probabilities than equally common non-associated chains. The cohort was sequenced for TCR beta chains only, and without alpha or paired-chain data the features that could be detected were limited. A cluster of highly shared sequence variants was judged likely to represent a technical artifact of the sequencing pipeline. In vitro tests confirmed that a few of the cytomegalovirus-associated TCR beta chains recognize cytomegalovirus antigens. According to a later analysis, most CMV-associated TCR beta chains appeared to be HLA-restricted, and the HLA associations seemed to be driven largely by CMV exposure. In both the original and validation cohorts, the classifier was reported to diagnose cytomegalovirus status with high specificity and sensitivity. The earlier analysis of 587 of the donors excluded roughly 17 rarely observed V segments, including chromosome 9 orphons, because counts were too low. When HLA alleles, especially DR and DQ, strongly co-occurred, attributing TCR associations to individual alleles was difficult. A further reported finding was that TCR beta sequences accurately predicted the HLA-A and HLA-B alleles for most subjects in the first cohort. In the study, around 160 TCR beta chains were listed as associated with cytomegalovirus. An association between a missense DCLRE1C variant and V-gene and J-gene trimming of TCR beta chains was found in a later genetic analysis and replicated in an independent cohort. Linkage disequilibrium might explain the correlated functional status among segregating V segments, but an unknown experimental factor could not be ruled out. In a later genetic analysis, fewer N-insertions in productive TCRs were reported among donors in an Asian-associated ancestry cluster than the approximately 710-donor mean. Specific HLA alleles were associated with 15,000 to 20,000 TCR beta sequences at a false discovery rate of 0.05 in a later analysis. The authors suggested that the approach could potentially be extended to other disease states and immunological phenotypes. The 87-base-pair reads could not distinguish some IMGT-functional V segments, including TRBV6-2 and TRBV6-3, so those segments were excluded. CMV serostatus was the only immune exposure information available for the cohort. Because HLA typing was missing for some donors at each locus, association tests included only the typed subset. Several of the top co-occurrence clusters appeared to be linked to parvovirus B19, influenza, CMV and Epstein-Barr virus, according to a later analysis. Broadly in line with IMGT annotations, most TCR beta V segments showed up in productive rearrangements about 90% or about 30% of the time in an earlier analysis of around 600 of the donors. In a later analysis, the rate of TCR association differed among HLA loci, with DRB1 alleles having the most associated TCRs and HLA-C alleles having the fewest.

The count of this clone is one. Its antigen is unknown. No per-base quality is available; no much larger clone lies one base away. The CDR3 starts with the cysteine, ends with the phenylalanine, and has 13 residues. Of all the DNA, just the CDR3 is kept, 39 bases in frame from base 1. Via the germline V gene, CDR1 is SGHTA and CDR2 FQGNSA. Library construction relied on the immunoSEQ multiplex PCR assay. A mixture of 60 forward primers for TCR Vbeta segments and 13 reverse primers for TCR Jbeta segments was used in the multiplex PCR. The CDR3 region of rearranged TCR beta genes was amplified from genomic DNA with a multiplex PCR assay. Amplified TCR beta libraries were sequenced as 87-base-pair reads on the Illumina HiSeq System. The original methods were these. A later analysis counted tens of millions of unique TCR beta chains across the roughly 700 repertoires, and 9.5 million to 11 million of these chains were shared by at least two donors. Raw reads were error-corrected and collapsed into unique sequences by a nearest-neighbor algorithm in which closely related sequences were merged to remove PCR and sequencing errors. CDR3 sequences were aligned to IMGT reference sequences to assign V, D and J gene segments. For a sequence to be retained, at least a six-nucleotide match to both a V gene segment and a J gene segment was required. A rearrangement counted as productive if the CDR3 had no stop codons and remained in frame with V and J, and every other rearrangement counted as non-productive. Following IMGT convention, CDR3 was defined as the stretch from the second conserved V-encoded cysteine up to the conserved J-encoded phenylalanine. The earlier analysis of about 620 of the donors excluded sequences that lacked an unambiguous match to a single V gene segment. In an earlier analysis of roughly 500 of the donors, V segments were called functional above 56.7% productive rearrangements and were called segregating when the between-donor standard deviation exceeded 5%. A statistical classification framework was built to diagnose cytomegalovirus status from the catalog of TCR beta chain sequences. In a later analysis, V and J genes were assigned by comparing TCR nucleotide sequences against IMGT/GENE-DB human TR gene sequences. A later analysis assigned CDR3 sequences and most-parsimonious VDJ recombination scenarios with the TCRdist pipeline. In a later analysis, each TCR beta chain was defined by its CDR3 amino acid sequence together with its V-gene family, and reads lacking a unique V-gene family were excluded. A later analysis removed nearly 600 highly shared, low-generation-probability nucleotide sequences to deal with suspected cross-contamination and a sequencing artifact. In a later analysis, a clonal expansion index for each public chain was calculated from normalized within-repertoire ranks of inferred template counts. A later analysis computed generation probabilities with a VDJ recombination model fitted to out-of-frame rearrangements, and checked the results against IGoR. In a later analysis, hypergeometric tests were used to score TCR-TCR, TCR-HLA and TCR-CMV co-occurrence, with a repertoire-size bias correction applied to TCR pairs. In a later analysis, false discovery rates were estimated by permuting HLA or CMV assignments 20 times. In a later analysis, co-occurring TCRs were grouped using DBSCAN, and TCRdist sequence similarity was added for clustering within HLA-allele-positive subsets. Repertoires with fewer than 30,000 or more than 120,000 public chains, plus five repertoires with anomalous nucleotide sharing, were excluded from co-occurrence clustering. TCRdb took this table from immuneACCESS and kept in-frame rearrangements with V and J called. Such tables lack part of the clones; where checked against another copy, unresolved V genes explain under half of the gap, and the rest is unexplained. V, J and clone size derive from that table, while D and trimming were established from the DNA sequence. In this sample the table shows 75,000 to 95,000 clones, 50% to 75% of which occur a single time. The leading ten clones occupy around 4.2% of the sample.

The cohort was made up of about 610 healthy bone marrow donors. At the time of sampling, all cohort members were nominally healthy, though unrecorded immune exposures were likely present. The donor tested CMV seronegative, placing the donor among the 350 or so seronegative members of the cohort. A peripheral blood sample was collected from each donor, and TCR beta sequencing was performed on peripheral blood mononuclear cells. The Qiagen DNeasy Blood Extraction Kit was used to extract genomic DNA from the blood cell samples. The chain is made from TRBV7-2 and TRBJ2-5; TRBD2 is a possible D gene, resting on 5 matching bases. TRBJ2-7 explains the end of the DNA better; the J call may be wrong. Material: PBMCs. The source of this sequence is a man aged 25 to 40 in good health and CMV-seronegative. For the CDR3, the sequence is CASSLGGGYEQYF. The DNA reads TGTGCCAGCAGCCTTGGAGGAGGCTACGAGCAGTACTTC.